Each of the 30 T cell receptor beta chains below was sequenced from the same sample in a study of blood T cells in healthy people across ages. For the second PCR, which ran for about 7 to 11 cycles, a sample-barcoded 5' primer and a J-beta primer mix were used. Each CDR3 protein gets one entry after TCRdb re-called the 5' RACE reads with MiXCR. The table has 650,000 to 800,000 distinct CDR3 sequences, 52% seen once. Material: blood. All receptors derive from a woman older than 75 in good health.

To note about this clonotype: A much larger clone lies one base from this, so it may be a read error. The chain carries TRBV6-2 or TRBV6-3 and TRBJ1-5, with 8 bases matching TRBD1. Germline CDR1 reads MNHEY; CDR2 reads SVGEGT. This CDR3 has 14 residues. CDR3 amino acids: CTSRMDRDGQPQHF. CDR3 DNA: TGTACCAGCAGAATGGACAGGGACGGACAGCCCCAGCATTTT.

The chain has TRBV5-1 and TRBJ2-5, with D tentatively TRBD1 (6 bases). The J call may be in error: the DNA end matches TRBJ2-7 better. The CDR3 is 15 amino acids. The germline V gene has CDR1 SGHRS and CDR2 YFSETQ. CDR3 sequence (DNA): TGCGCCAGCAGCGCTAATCCGGGACAAACCTACGAGCAGTACTTC. Protein: CASSANPGQTYEQYF.

This clonotype has more than one count but fewer than ten. The rearrangement joins TRBV20-1 to TRBJ2-1, with D unresolved. There are 13 residues in the CDR3. CDR1 is DFQATT and CDR2 is SNEGSKA in the germline V gene (reference sequence). Here the CDR3 reads CSGPDQVKDEQFF. DNA for the CDR3: TGCTCAGGACCCGACCAAGTAAAGGATGAGCAGTTCTTC.

This chain uses TRBV5-1 with TRBJ2-3, with D possibly TRBD1 on 6 matching bases. Germline V gives CDR1 SGHRS, CDR2 YFSETQ. Trimming took off 0 bases at V and 4 bases at J, with 12 bases between the two ends. The CDR3 is 15 residues long. The CDR3 reads CASSLAGGSADTQYF. CDR3 DNA: TGCGCCAGCAGCTTGGCTGGGGGCAGCGCAGATACGCAGTATTTT.

This sequence joins TRBV7-3 and TRBJ2-3; D might be TRBD1 (6 bases). CDR1 is SGHTA, CDR2 FQGTGA, per germline. The CDR3 contains 15 residues. Trimming took off 5 bases at V and 2 bases at J, with 14 bases between the two ends. The CDR3 loop is CASSATGVPTDTQYF. Written as DNA, the CDR3 is TGTGCCAGCAGCGCGACAGGAGTCCCCACAGATACGCAGTATTTT.

J is TRBJ2-7 and V is TRBV27; D is tentatively TRBD1 or TRBD2 (7 bases each). Germline loops: CDR1 MNHEY, CDR2 SMNVEV (reference sequence). Trimming stripped 5 bases from V and 2 bases from J, with 16 bases between. CDR3 length: 15 residues. The CDR3 DNA follows: TGTGCCAGCAGTCCCAGGGGGGGGCTGACCTACGAGCAGTACTTC. Its translation is CASSPRGGLTYEQYF.

The chain employs TRBV7-8 and TRBJ2-2; D perhaps matches TRBD2 (5 bases). V was clipped by 5 bases and J by 1 base, with 14 bases between them. Germline CDR1 is SGHVS and CDR2 is FQNEAQ. The CDR3 sequence is 16 residues long. The chain's CDR3 is CASSRYSEQNTGELFF. The CDR3 bases are TGTGCCAGCAGCCGCTATAGCGAACAGAACACCGGGGAGCTGTTTTTT. The full variable domain, with the rest looked up from reference TRBV7-8 and TRBJ2-2, is GAGVSQSPRYKVAKRGQDVALRCDPISGHVSLFWYQQALGQGPEFLTYFQNEAQLDKSGLPSDRFFAERPEGSVSTLKIQRTQQEDSAVYLCASSRYSEQNTGELFFGEGSRLTVL.

This clonotype was picked up many times. V is TRBV5-1 and J is TRBJ2-1, with 7 bases lining up with TRBD2. Germline trimming cut 7 bases from V and 5 bases from J; bases unmatched to any gene: 9. CDR3 length: 14 residues. In germline, CDR1 is SGHRS, CDR2 YFSETQ. The CDR3 is CASATGLADNEQFF. The CDR3 DNA reads TGCGCCAGCGCTACGGGGCTAGCGGACAATGAGCAGTTCTTC.

Ten or more counts support this clonotype. The chain employs TRBV30 and TRBJ2-7; 11 positions agree with TRBD1. Trimming at V came to 3 bases and at J to 7 bases, leaving 8 bases not matched to a gene. The CDR3 loop spans 14 amino acids. Germline V CDR1 and CDR2: GTSNPN, SVGIG (reference sequence). Here the CDR3 reads CAWRSRTGGWEQYF. The CDR3 DNA reads TGTGCCTGGAGATCCCGGACAGGGGGCTGGGAGCAGTACTTC.

This clonotype was counted ten times or more. V usage is TRBV5-1 and J usage is TRBJ2-3, with D perhaps TRBD1 (6 bases). The V and J ends lost 0 bases and 5 bases respectively, with 13 bases between them. CDR1 SGHRS and CDR2 YFSETQ come from the germline V gene. There are 15 residues in the CDR3. This chain's CDR3 is CASSLGGLSGDTQYF. CDR3 in DNA: TGCGCCAGCAGCTTGGGGGGGCTCAGTGGAGATACGCAGTATTTT.

Remarks on this clonotype: Possible read error: a much larger clone is one base away. The chain recombines TRBV20-1 with TRBJ2-3, with D maybe TRBD2 (6 bases). In germline, CDR1 is DFQATT, CDR2 SNEGSKA (reference sequence). Trimming cost V 8 bases and J 4 bases, with 22 bases left between them. The CDR3 covers 15 residues. The CDR3 sequence is CSTPRGGNGPDTQYF. The DNA for the CDR3 is TGCAGTACCCCGAGAGGCGGGAATGGGCCAGATACGCAGTATTTT.

The V gene is TRBV5-1, the J gene TRBJ1-1; D remains unclear. Between the trimmed V and J ends, which lost 3 bases and 1 base, there was a span of 10 bases. Germline CDR1 and CDR2: SGHRS and YFSETQ. The CDR3 totals 14 residues. The CDR3 DNA follows: TGCGCCAGCAGCTCCGACATGCCGAACACTGAAGCTTTCTTT. Residues: CASSSDMPNTEAFF.

To note about this clonotype: With a much larger clone just one base away, this may be a read error. J is TRBJ2-7 and V is TRBV12-3 or TRBV12-4; D might be TRBD2 (6 bases). The length of the CDR3 is 11 residues. Trimming removed 11 bases at V and 9 bases at J, with 17 bases between. The CDR3 loop reads CARTYGGGQYF. The CDR3 DNA is TGTGCCCGCACCTATGGGGGAGGGCAGTACTTC.

This clonotype came up many times. The V call is TRBV4-2, the J call TRBJ2-3; D might be TRBD2 (6 bases). This CDR3 has 20 residues. The V gene's germline CDR1 is LGHNA and CDR2 YNFKEQ. V was shortened by 0 bases and J by 2 bases, with 24 bases between the two germline ends. CDR3 in amino acids: CASSQEGRGALPVPTDTQYF. The CDR3 coding sequence is TGTGCCAGCAGCCAAGAGGGGCGGGGTGCACTACCGGTCCCCACAGATACGCAGTATTTT.

About this clonotype itself: Relative to the germline gene, one junction end is altered; a read error may explain this. The chain joins TRBV5-1 to TRBJ1-1; no reliable D call. CDR3 length: 15 amino acids. Germline V gene sequence: CDR1 SGHRS, CDR2 YFSETQ. The CDR3 loop reads CASSPEPTWNAEAFF. CDR3 sequence (DNA): TGCGCCAGCAGCCCTGAACCCACCTGGAACGCTGAAGCTTTCTTT.

As to this clonotype: One base away lies a much larger clone, so this may be a sequencing read error. The CDR3 coding sequence is TGTGCCAGCAGCCAAGTGAGCGGGATATACAATGAGCAGTACTTC. Translating it yields CASSQVSGIYNEQYF. V usage is TRBV14 and J usage is TRBJ2-7; 7 positions match TRBD2. The J segment lost 7 bases and the V segment lost 1 base, leaving 10 bases of the junction unmatched. Germline CDR1 and CDR2: SGHDN and FVKESK. This CDR3 contains 15 residues.

This clonotype was recorded many times. The chain recombines TRBV24-1 with TRBJ2-3, with TRBD2 identical over 13 bases. CDR3 size: 16 residues. The V gene's germline CDR1 is KGHDR and CDR2 SFDVKD. V lost 4 bases, J lost 4 bases, and 4 bases stayed unmatched. The CDR3, as DNA: TGTGCCACCAGTGACCCGGGACTAGCGGGGTCAGATACGCAGTATTTT. It encodes CATSDPGLAGSDTQYF.

In the case of this clonotype: A read error is possible here, since a much larger clone lies one base away. The rearrangement uses TRBV9 and TRBJ2-3, with 7 bases lining up with TRBD1. The V segment lost 7 bases and the J segment 1 base; nucleotides outside the gene matches: 21. Germline lookup yields CDR1 SGDLS and CDR2 YYNGEE. CDR3 length: 19 amino acids. CDR3 protein: CASSSGQSHGGFRTDTQYF. CDR3 coding DNA: TGTGCCAGCTCATCGGGACAGAGCCACGGTGGCTTCCGCACAGATACGCAGTATTTT.

The table lists this clonotype with a few counts. The J gene is TRBJ1-1, the V gene TRBV29-1, with D tentatively TRBD1 (6 bases). From germline, CDR1 is SQVTM and CDR2 ANQGSEA. The CDR3 extends over 12 amino acids. The germline V and J ends were trimmed by 1 base and 5 bases, with 8 bases remaining between them. This CDR3 reads CSVEAGDTEAFF. CDR3 bases: TGCAGCGTTGAAGCAGGGGATACTGAAGCTTTCTTT. The whole variable domain, filled in from reference TRBV29-1 and TRBJ1-1, reads SAVISQKPSRDICQRGTSLTIQCQVDSQVTMMFWYRQQPGQSLTLIATANQGSEATYESGFVIDKFPISRPNLTFSTLTVSNMSPEDSSIYLCSVEAGDTEAFFGQGTRLTVV.

CDR3 protein: CASSQDQGTGGNEQYF. In nucleotides, the CDR3 is TGCGCCAGCAGCCAAGACCAGGGGACAGGGGGCAACGAGCAGTACTTC. The rearrangement links TRBV4-3 to TRBJ2-7; 12 bases are a match to TRBD1. V gave up 0 bases and J gave up 5 bases; unmatched junction bases: 5. The CDR3 totals 16 residues. Per germline, CDR1 LGHNA and CDR2 YSLEER.

The V and J genes are TRBV3-1 and TRBJ2-6; weak D call: TRBD1 (5 bases). With 7 bases removed from V and 3 bases from J, the gap between germline ends came to 19 bases. This CDR3 spans 17 amino acids. From germline, CDR1 is LGHDT and CDR2 YNNKEL (reference sequence). CDR3: CASTLRWGGFGANVLTF. CDR3 in DNA: TGTGCCAGCACTCTAAGGTGGGGCGGCTTTGGGGCCAACGTCCTGACTTTC.

Of note for this clonotype: The junction differs from germline at one of its ends, possibly a read error. The V gene is TRBV28, the J gene TRBJ1-6; 7 bases align to TRBD1. The CDR3 extends over 17 amino acids. The V gene's germline CDR1 is MDHEN and CDR2 SYDVKM. CDR3 DNA: TGTGCCAGCAGTGGCCCGACCCCGGGACAGATTAATGCACCCCTCCACTTT. It translates to CASSGPTPGQINAPLHF.

As regards this clonotype: A much larger clone sits a single nucleotide away, making a read error possible. This rearrangement joins TRBV12-3 or TRBV12-4 to TRBJ2-3, with D tentatively TRBD2 (6 bases). The CDR3 sequence is 11 residues long. V lost 7 bases to trimming and J lost 10 bases, with 12 bases between them. CDR3 region: CASTGAGAQYF. CDR3 DNA sequence: TGTGCCAGCACTGGAGCGGGTGCGCAGTATTTT.

This rearrangement joins TRBV5-6 to TRBJ1-2, with D unclear. CDR1 and CDR2 from the germline V gene are SGHDT and YYEEEE. V was clipped by 4 bases and J by 7 bases, with 11 bases between them. The CDR3 sequence is 12 residues long. The CDR3 reads CASSLRPAGYTF. The CDR3 coding sequence is TGTGCCAGCAGCCTACGACCGGCTGGCTACACCTTC.

This chain joins TRBV7-9 and TRBJ2-1; 9 bases fit TRBD2. The CDR3 consists of 17 residues. In germline, CDR1 is SEHNR, CDR2 FQNEAQ (reference sequence). The junction had 9 bases not matched to a gene; V was cut back by 2 bases and J by 4 bases. CDR3 in DNA: TGTGCCAGCAGCTTACTAGCGGGGTACTACGGGTACAATGAGCAGTTCTTC. Protein sequence: CASSLLAGYYGYNEQFF.

The rearrangement joins TRBV14 to TRBJ1-5; D might be TRBD1 (5 bases). This CDR3 has 13 amino acids. The germline CDR1 and CDR2 sequences are SGHDN and FVKESK. Deletions cut 4 bases from V and 7 bases from J, with 11 bases between. CDR3 region: CASSRDSWQPQHF. The CDR3 DNA reads as TGTGCCAGCAGCCGCGACAGTTGGCAGCCCCAGCATTTT.

This clonotype has only a few counts. This chain connects TRBV5-6 to TRBJ1-2, with D hard to call. The CDR3 covers 15 residues. Trimming pared 2 bases from V and 0 bases from J, leaving 11 bases between. Germline V gives CDR1 SGHDT, CDR2 YYEEEE. CDR3 bases: TGTGCCAGCAGCTTCGGGCAGCTAGCTAACTATGGCTACACCTTC. Translated: CASSFGQLANYGYTF.

The rearrangement uses TRBV20-1 and TRBJ2-7; TRBD2 matches 16 bases. V trimming: 0 bases; J trimming: 4 bases; junction bases outside the gene matches: 3. This CDR3 is 16 amino acids long. Germline CDR1 and CDR2: DFQATT and SNEGSKA (reference sequence). The CDR3 DNA sequence: TGCAGTGCTAGAGATGGGACTAGCGGGGGGGATTACGAGCAGTACTTC. It codes for CSARDGTSGGDYEQYF.

Points on this clonotype: A read error may explain this, as a much larger clone is one base away. The chain carries TRBV20-1 and TRBJ2-1, with 9 positions matching TRBD1. The CDR3 length is 16 residues. The germline CDR1 and CDR2 sequences are DFQATT and SNEGSKA (reference sequence). This CDR3 reads CGARDPRQGGYNEQFF. The CDR3, as DNA: TGCGGTGCTAGAGATCCGCGACAGGGGGGCTACAATGAGCAGTTCTTC.

The chain recombines TRBV29-1 with TRBJ1-6; 11 bases fit TRBD1. Trimming cost V 3 bases and J 9 bases; bases outside gene matches: 25. The CDR3 has 21 amino acids. CDR1 and CDR2 (germline): SQVTM, ANQGSEA. The CDR3 sequence: CSVEPPPGQGDHPRAGSPLHF. The CDR3, as DNA: TGCAGCGTTGAGCCCCCCCCGGGACAGGGGGACCATCCTCGCGCCGGTTCACCCCTCCACTTT.